These 3 T cell receptor beta chains share one sample of origin, sequenced in a study of graft-versus-host responses after intestinal transplantation. Clones were sequenced by immunoSEQ multiplex PCR, and TCRdb holds only the in-frame ones, with some missing. This sample has about 130,000 clones; around 94% occur once, and the top ten carry over 0.15%. No antigen is known for these receptors. Here the sequenced sample was unstimulated CD4+ T cells sorted from spleen or lymph node cells, taken before intestinal transplant. Receptors were obtained from a human donor who received an intestinal transplant.

The gene calls are TRBV7-9 and TRBJ2-1, with TRBD2 matching over 9 bases. With 5 bases clipped from V and 4 bases from J, the junction kept 6 bases outside the gene matches. CDR1 and CDR2 (germline): SEHNR, FQNEAQ (reference sequence). The CDR3 is made up of 15 amino acids. The chain's CDR3 is CASSNRGGGYNEQFF. The DNA for the CDR3 is TGTGCCAGCAGCAACCGCGGGGGGGGATACAATGAGCAGTTCTTC. Complete variable domain (other parts from reference TRBV7-9 and TRBJ2-1): DTGVSQNPRHKITKRGQNVTFRCDPISEHNRLYWYRQTLGQGPEFLTYFQNEAQLEKSRLLSDRFSAERPKGSFSTLEIQRTEQGDSAMYLCASSNRGGGYNEQFFGPGTRLTVL.

The table lists this clone with a few counts. The chain has TRBV5-5 and TRBJ1-4, with D possibly matching TRBD1 (6 bases). V lost 4 bases and J lost 10, with 17 bases in between. Germline-derived CDR1 and CDR2 are SGHKS and YYEKEE (reference sequence). The CDR3 covers 14 residues. The CDR3, as DNA: TGTGCCAGCAGCCCCGGGGGAGGAGGGGGAAAACTGTTTTTT. This gives the protein CASSPGGGGGKLFF.

This sequence joins TRBV7-9 and TRBJ2-1, with 9 bases lining up with TRBD1. CDR1 is SEHNR, CDR2 FQNEAQ, per germline (reference sequence). After removal of 5 bases from V and 10 bases from J, the junction contained 3 bases not matched to a gene. There are 12 residues in the CDR3. The CDR3 region is CASSNRGREQFF. CDR3 DNA: TGTGCCAGCAGCAACAGGGGGCGGGAGCAGTTCTTC.